This is a list of T cell receptor beta chains from one sample in a study of blood T cell repertoires in COVID-19. Clones were read by immunoSEQ multiplex PCR, and TCRdb kept only the in-frame ones, dropping some. The sample has approximately 350,000 clones, roughly 90% seen once. Specimen: peripheral blood. These receptors originate from a woman between 65 and 79 years old with COVID-19, enrolled during active disease. Both conserved end residues are part of each CDR3. The D gene is left open where the match is weak. Expanded clones are given a class, and other clones once, few, many or no size at all.

CDR3: CASSSRGYEQYF; DNA: TGTGCCAGCAGCTCCCGAGGCTACGAGCAGTACTTC; size: -; D: -; J: TRBJ2-7; V: TRBV9
CDR3: CAISEGTHSYEQYF; DNA: TGTGCCATCAGTGAGGGCACCCACTCCTACGAGCAGTACTTC; size: -; D: -; J: TRBJ2-7; V: TRBV10-3
CDR3: CATSERGPNQPQHF; DNA: TGTGCCACCAGTGAAAGGGGGCCCAATCAGCCCCAGCATTTT; size: -; D: TRBD1; J: TRBJ1-5; V: TRBV24-1
CDR3: CASSTRQGPPTDTQYF; DNA: TGTGCCAGCAGCACACGACAGGGACCCCCCACAGATACGCAGTATTTT; size: once; D: -; J: TRBJ2-3; V: TRBV21-1
CDR3: CASSLRATGSHEQYF; DNA: TGTGCCAGCAGCCTCCGAGCGACAGGGTCCCACGAGCAGTACTTC; size: -; D: TRBD1; J: TRBJ2-7; V: TRBV28
CDR3: CSASTGFTSGNTIYF; DNA: TGCAGTGCTAGTACAGGTTTTACCTCTGGAAACACCATATATTTT; size: once; D: -; J: TRBJ1-3; V: TRBV20-1
CDR3: CASSQGLYEQYF; DNA: TGTGCCAGCAGCCAAGGACTGTACGAGCAGTACTTC; size: -; D: -; J: TRBJ2-7; V: TRBV3-1/TRBV3-2
CDR3: CASSEAPSLGRPQHF; DNA: TGTGCCAGCAGTGAAGCGCCTAGTTTGGGTCGGCCCCAGCATTTT; size: once; D: -; J: TRBJ1-5; V: TRBV6-1
CDR3: CASSAGGAGAVQETQYF; DNA: TGTGCCAGCAGCGCGGGGGGGGCAGGCGCGGTACAAGAGACCCAGTACTTC; size: -; D: TRBD2; J: TRBJ2-5; V: TRBV7-2
CDR3: CASRPAGGRDEQYF; DNA: TGTGCCAGCAGACCAGCGGGGGGGCGGGACGAGCAGTACTTC; size: -; D: TRBD2; J: TRBJ2-7; V: TRBV11-2
CDR3: CASSTGLSDNEQFF; DNA: TGCGCCAGCAGCACGGGACTCTCTGACAATGAGCAGTTCTTC; size: -; D: -; J: TRBJ2-1; V: TRBV5-1
CDR3: CSVEDLAEPYGYTF; DNA: TGCAGCGTTGAAGATTTGGCAGAACCCTATGGCTACACCTTC; size: few; D: -; J: TRBJ1-2; V: TRBV29-1
CDR3: CAWSPRGDTQYF; DNA: TGTGCCTGGAGTCCCCGGGGGGATACGCAGTATTTT; size: -; D: -; J: TRBJ2-3; V: TRBV30
CDR3: CASTRTRLYNEQFF; DNA: TGTGCCAGCACCCGGACTCGCCTATACAATGAGCAGTTCTTC; size: -; D: -; J: TRBJ2-1; V: TRBV6-5
CDR3: CASSLGHLNTEAFF; DNA: TGTGCCAGCAGCTTAGGACACCTGAACACTGAAGCTTTCTTT; size: once; D: -; J: TRBJ1-1; V: TRBV11-2
CDR3: CAWSPGQSNQPQHF; DNA: TGTGCCTGGAGCCCGGGACAGAGCAATCAGCCCCAGCATTTT; size: -; D: TRBD1; J: TRBJ1-5; V: TRBV30
CDR3: CATSRGLAGELFF; DNA: TGTGCCACCAGCAGAGGATTAGCCGGGGAGCTGTTTTTT; size: -; D: -; J: TRBJ2-2; V: TRBV15
CDR3: CASSLERGDQETQYF; DNA: TGCGCCAGCAGCTTGGAGCGGGGGGACCAAGAGACCCAGTACTTC; size: -; D: TRBD2; J: TRBJ2-5; V: TRBV5-1
CDR3: CASSQGGGGWNTEAFF; DNA: TGCGCCAGCAGCCAAGGTGGCGGCGGGTGGAACACTGAAGCTTTCTTT; size: -; D: -; J: TRBJ1-1; V: TRBV4-1
CDR3: CATSDPSTDTQYF; DNA: TGTGCCACCAGTGATCCAAGCACAGATACGCAGTATTTT; size: -; D: -; J: TRBJ2-3; V: TRBV24-1
CDR3: CATAGQANTEAFF; DNA: TGTGCCACCGCGGGACAGGCGAACACTGAAGCTTTCTTT; size: -; D: TRBD1; J: TRBJ1-1; V: TRBV2
CDR3: CAISARGGQEKLFF; DNA: TGTGCCATCAGCGCGAGGGGGGGGCAAGAAAAACTGTTTTTT; size: once; D: -; J: TRBJ1-4; V: TRBV10-3
CDR3: CASSQATTGAPSEKLFF; DNA: TGTGCCAGCAGCCAAGCGACAACAGGGGCACCTAGTGAAAAACTGTTTTTT; size: -; D: TRBD1; J: TRBJ1-4; V: TRBV4-2
CDR3: CSVEDGFLNTGELFF; DNA: TGCAGCGTTGAAGATGGCTTTCTGAACACCGGGGAGCTGTTTTTT; size: once; D: -; J: TRBJ2-2; V: TRBV29-1
CDR3: CATSDFSRGGYTF; DNA: TGTGCCACCAGTGATTTCTCCAGGGGGGGCTACACCTTC; size: -; D: TRBD1; J: TRBJ1-2; V: TRBV24-1
CDR3: CASSHPGTAGNTIYF; DNA: TGCGCCAGCAGCCATCCCGGGACAGCTGGAAACACCATATATTTT; size: -; D: TRBD1; J: TRBJ1-3; V: TRBV4-1
CDR3: CASSPMGEGSTRYTF; DNA: TGTGCCAGCAGCCCCATGGGGGAGGGATCTACCCGCTACACCTTC; size: -; D: -; J: TRBJ1-2; V: TRBV28
CDR3: CASSLASSLYYEQYF; DNA: TGTGCCAGCAGCTTAGCGTCATCGCTATACTACGAGCAGTACTTC; size: -; D: -; J: TRBJ2-7; V: TRBV7-9
CDR3: CASGPGLAGLETQYF; DNA: TGTGCCAGCGGACCGGGACTAGCGGGGTTGGAGACCCAGTACTTC; size: -; D: TRBD2; J: TRBJ2-5; V: TRBV7-9
CDR3: CASGQPYEQYF; DNA: TGTGCCAGCGGACAACCATACGAGCAGTACTTC; size: -; D: -; J: TRBJ2-7; V: TRBV2
CDR3: CASRATGVRYEQYF; DNA: TGTGCCAGCAGGGCGACAGGGGTCAGGTACGAGCAGTACTTC; size: -; D: TRBD1; J: TRBJ2-7; V: TRBV28
CDR3: CSAPRGSEAFF; DNA: TGCAGTGCTCCCAGGGGGAGTGAAGCTTTCTTT; size: -; D: TRBD1; J: TRBJ1-1; V: TRBV20-1
CDR3: CASSTLLLAGGQEQYF; DNA: TGTGCCAGCAGCACTCTCCTCCTAGCGGGGGGGCAAGAGCAGTACTTC; size: -; D: TRBD2; J: TRBJ2-7; V: TRBV3-1/TRBV3-2
CDR3: CASSFQTGMDYGYTF; DNA: TGCGCCAGCAGCTTTCAGACGGGGATGGACTATGGCTACACCTTC; size: once; D: -; J: TRBJ1-2; V: TRBV5-1
CDR3: CASSQRRTEAFF; DNA: TGTGCCAGCAGCCAGAGGCGGACTGAAGCTTTCTTT; size: -; D: -; J: TRBJ1-1; V: TRBV3-1/TRBV3-2
CDR3: CASSLRGGRGAPLNYGYTF; DNA: TGTGCCAGCAGCTTAAGAGGAGGTCGGGGTGCCCCGCTTAACTATGGCTACACCTTC; size: -; D: -; J: TRBJ1-2; V: TRBV7-2
CDR3: CASRAGGNKYGYTF; DNA: TGCGCCAGCAGGGCAGGGGGAAATAAATATGGCTACACCTTC; size: -; D: TRBD1; J: TRBJ1-2; V: TRBV5-1
CDR3: CASSVSENAGNTIYF; DNA: TGTGCCAGTAGTGTCTCGGAGAACGCTGGAAACACCATATATTTT; size: -; D: -; J: TRBJ1-3; V: TRBV19
CDR3: CASSWRGQETQYF; DNA: TGTGCCAGCAGCTGGAGAGGGCAAGAGACCCAGTACTTC; size: -; D: -; J: TRBJ2-5; V: TRBV5-6
CDR3: CASIYQGLTGYTF; DNA: TGTGCCAGCATATACCAGGGGCTCACTGGCTACACCTTC; size: -; D: -; J: TRBJ1-2; V: TRBV2
CDR3: CASSDRGHSYEQYF; DNA: TGTGCCAGCAGCGACAGGGGGCACTCCTACGAGCAGTACTTC; size: once; D: TRBD1; J: TRBJ2-7; V: TRBV6-5